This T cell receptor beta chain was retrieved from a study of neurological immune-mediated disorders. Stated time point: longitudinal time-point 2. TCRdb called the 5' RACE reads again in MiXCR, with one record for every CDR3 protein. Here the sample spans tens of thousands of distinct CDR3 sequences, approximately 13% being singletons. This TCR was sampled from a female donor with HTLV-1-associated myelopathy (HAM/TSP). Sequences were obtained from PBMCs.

The DNA of the CDR3 is TGCAGCGTTGCCTTTCGACAGGGGGCAGATACGCAGTATTTT. It yields the protein CSVAFRQGADTQYF. This rearrangement joins TRBV29-1 to TRBJ2-3, with TRBD1 matching over 9 bases. The V and J ends lost 4 bases and 4 bases, in that order; junction bases with no gene match: 6. The length of the CDR3 is 14 residues. Per germline, CDR1 SQVTM and CDR2 ANQGSEA.